This T cell receptor beta chain derives from a study of T cells in Graves' hyperthyroidism and ophthalmopathy. Study background: Any treatment followed the collection of peripheral blood at initial diagnosis.

The hyperthyroidism patients had all been newly diagnosed, and their disease duration was under 2 months. Their ages ranged from 18 to 65 years. The study collected blood at first hyperthyroidism diagnosis, before any ophthalmopathy symptoms arose. There were TCR beta CDR3 regions amplified from RNA transcripts. HTBI primers were used for first-round RT-PCR of the TCR CDR3. MiXCR, applied by TCRdb to the multiplex PCR reads, yields one record per CDR3 protein. This table holds roughly 380,000 distinct CDR3 sequences, 13% found once. V lost 5 bases, J lost 4 bases, and 14 bases lay in between. CDR1 and CDR2 from the germline V gene are DFQATT and SNEGSKA (reference sequence). This CDR3 spans 13 amino acids.

The sequencing input was blood. The TCR sequence derives from a man aged 30 to 39 with Graves' hyperthyroidism that later progressed to Graves' ophthalmopathy. The chain links TRBV20-1 to TRBJ2-5; D ambiguous. As DNA, the CDR3 is TGCAGTGCTCCCCCGGGCCCAGGAGAGACCCAGTACTTC. Amino acid sequence: CSAPPGPGETQYF.